Presented here are 21 T cell receptor beta chains from one specimen sequenced in a study of OX40 agonist ivuxolimab in advanced cancers. Using immunoSEQ multiplex PCR, the repertoire was profiled, and TCRdb retains in-frame clones only, with some absent. Of tens of thousands of clones listed, around four fifths are singletons. This sample comprised CD4+ or CD8+ T cells sorted from blood, obtained in a trial of the OX40 agonist ivuxolimab. These receptors came from an adult with an advanced solid tumor such as melanoma, head and neck, liver or kidney cancer.

The chain uses TRBV7-3 and TRBJ2-5; the D gene is possibly TRBD2 (7 bases). The CDR3 runs to 14 residues. The V end lost 3 bases, the J end lost 5 bases, and 13 bases lay between the germline ends. The germline V gene has CDR1 SGHTA and CDR2 FQGTGA. CDR3 sequence reads: CASSLGRGGETQYF. For the CDR3, the DNA is TGTGCCAGCAGCTTGGGCAGGGGAGGGGAGACCCAGTACTTC.

The CDR3 DNA sequence: TGCGCCAGCAGCCCATCTAATGAAAAACTGTTTTTT. Protein product: CASSPSNEKLFF. The chain has TRBV4-1 and TRBJ1-4; D is undetermined. Germline V gene sequence: CDR1 MGHRA, CDR2 YSYEKL. The V gene lost 4 bases and the J gene lost 3 bases, with 3 bases spanning the gap. The CDR3 totals 12 residues.

The chain joins TRBV6-5 to TRBJ2-7, with D uncertain. Trimming stripped 6 bases from V and 3 bases from J, with 15 bases between. Germline lookup yields CDR1 MNHEY and CDR2 SVGAGI. This CDR3 comprises 14 residues. The chain's CDR3 is CASSSVVGSYEQYF. CDR3 bases: TGTGCCAGCAGCTCCGTCGTTGGCAGCTACGAGCAGTACTTC.

The gene calls are TRBV7-2 and TRBJ2-3; D gene uncertain. The CDR3 consists of 14 residues. V gave up 0 bases and J gave up 7 bases, with 11 bases separating them. Germline V gene lookup returns CDR1 SGHTA and CDR2 FQGNSA. CDR3 DNA: TGTGCCAGCAGCTTAGCGCAAGGCGCAAATACGCAGTATTTT. Amino acids: CASSLAQGANTQYF.

The chain employs TRBV10-1 and TRBJ2-2; D not certain. Germline V lookup: CDR1 WNHNN, CDR2 SYGVQD (reference sequence). The CDR3 extends over 17 amino acids. Trimming left V 7 bases short and J 4 bases short, with 22 bases between. This CDR3 reads CASTPNMGPAGTGELFF. The CDR3 DNA reads TGCGCCAGCACCCCAAATATGGGCCCCGCCGGCACCGGGGAGCTGTTTTTT.

This chain connects TRBV28 to TRBJ2-3; 16 positions agree with TRBD2. This CDR3 contains 17 residues. The ends lost 6 bases at V and 8 bases at J; junction bases unmatched: 11. CDR1 is MDHEN and CDR2 is SYDVKM in the germline V gene. CDR3: CASSPPLGLAGGVTQYF. The DNA for the CDR3 is TGTGCCAGCAGCCCCCCGTTGGGACTAGCGGGAGGGGTTACGCAGTATTTT.

The chain couples TRBV18 to TRBJ2-7, with 7 bases identical to TRBD1. The CDR3 loop spans 14 amino acids. Trimming at V came to 1 base and at J to 4 bases, leaving 4 bases not matched to a gene. CDR1 and CDR2 (germline): KGHSH, LQKENI. CDR3 coding DNA: TGTGCCAGCTCACCACAGGGGGCGACGTACGAGCAGTACTTC. The encoded protein is CASSPQGATYEQYF.

The V and J genes are TRBV28 and TRBJ2-1; D not resolved. The CDR3 runs to 13 residues. Germline V gives CDR1 MDHEN, CDR2 SYDVKM. The ends were cut back, 7 bases at V and 4 bases at J, with 11 bases in the middle. CDR3 sequence: CASTPGLYNEQFF. The CDR3 nucleotides read TGTGCCAGCACCCCCGGGCTTTACAATGAGCAGTTCTTC.

The rearrangement uses TRBV7-2 and TRBJ1-1, with 8 bases fitting TRBD1. In germline, CDR1 is SGHTA, CDR2 FQGNSA. V was clipped by 0 bases and J by 4 bases; unmatched bases: 13. The CDR3 spans 18 residues. The CDR3 here is CASSLARRQGAWVTEAFF. The CDR3 DNA is TGTGCCAGCAGCTTAGCCAGGAGGCAGGGGGCATGGGTCACTGAAGCTTTCTTT.

In nucleotides, the CDR3 is TGCGCCAGCAGCCCCGCGACAGGGATCTCCTACGAGCAGTACTTC. Residues: CASSPATGISYEQYF. The chain is built from TRBV4-1 and TRBJ2-7, with 7 bases that match TRBD1. The V and J ends lost 4 bases and 0 bases, in that order; junction bases with no gene match: 6. This CDR3 spans 15 amino acids. CDR1 is MGHRA and CDR2 is YSYEKL in the germline V gene.

The chain couples TRBV2 to TRBJ2-3; 9 nucleotides line up with TRBD1. Germline V gene data show CDR1 as SNHLY and CDR2 as FYNNEI. The length of the CDR3 is 14 residues. With V trimmed by 6 bases and J by 5 bases, 6 bases remained unmatched. The CDR3 nucleotides are TGTGCCAGCAGCACAGGGGGCACCGGAGATACGCAGTATTTT. This sequence encodes CASSTGGTGDTQYF.

The chain combines TRBV28 with TRBJ1-2, with 8 bases lining up with TRBD1. Germline V gene sequence: CDR1 MDHEN, CDR2 SYDVKM. V dropped 6 bases and J dropped 3; count of bases not matched to a gene: 3. The CDR3 consists of 13 residues. The DNA for the CDR3 is TGTGCCAGCAGGAAGACAGGGGACTATGGCTACACCTTC. This codes for CASRKTGDYGYTF.

The rearrangement uses TRBV7-3 and TRBJ2-2; 12 nucleotides line up with TRBD2. Germline loops: CDR1 SGHTA, CDR2 FQGTGA. There are 17 residues in the CDR3. J gave up 0 bases and V 5 bases, and 4 bases lay outside the gene matches. CDR3 sequence reads: CASSPGLAGPNTGELFF. In DNA form, the CDR3 reads TGTGCCAGCAGCCCCGGACTAGCGGGGCCGAACACCGGGGAGCTGTTTTTT.

This chain links TRBV5-1 with TRBJ1-3; D possibly corresponds to TRBD1 (6 bases). The V end was cut by 0 bases, the J end by 2 bases, with 9 bases between. Germline loops: CDR1 SGHRS, CDR2 YFSETQ. This CDR3 spans 15 amino acids. Here the CDR3 reads CASSLGGPAGNTIYF. The DNA of the CDR3 is TGCGCCAGCAGCTTGGGGGGGCCGGCTGGAAACACCATATATTTT.

V and J are TRBV27 and TRBJ2-5; D may be TRBD1 (5 bases). Trimming removed 8 bases at V and 5 bases at J, with 12 bases between. In germline, CDR1 is MNHEY, CDR2 SMNVEV (reference sequence). The CDR3 has 12 residues. CDR3 in DNA: TGTGCCAGCCGTACAGGACGGGAGACCCAGTACTTC. Translation: CASRTGRETQYF.

The rearrangement joins TRBV2 to TRBJ2-5; 7 bases fit TRBD1. Germline assignment: CDR1 SNHLY and CDR2 FYNNEI. The CDR3 contains 14 residues. The ends lost 4 bases at V and 2 bases at J; junction bases unmatched: 4. CDR3 sequence: CASSGQTGQETQYF. The CDR3 bases are TGTGCCAGCAGTGGTCAGACAGGGCAAGAGACCCAGTACTTC.

The rearrangement uses TRBV28 and TRBJ1-5; no definite D call. Germline-derived CDR1 and CDR2 are MDHEN and SYDVKM. V lost 3 bases and J lost 5, with 11 bases in between. This CDR3 has 14 residues. The CDR3 is CASSFPRAHQPQHF. The CDR3, as DNA: TGTGCCAGCAGTTTCCCCCGGGCTCATCAGCCCCAGCATTTT.

The chain links TRBV11-2 to TRBJ2-1; no clear D gene. The CDR3 extends over 15 amino acids. From germline, CDR1 is SGHAT and CDR2 FQNNGV. V dropped 1 base and J dropped 8 bases, with 15 bases sitting between them. The CDR3 sequence is CASSLVRPSGDEQFF. As DNA, the CDR3 is TGTGCCAGCAGCTTAGTGCGACCGTCCGGCGATGAGCAGTTCTTC.

The genes are TRBV4-3 and TRBJ2-4; D is ambiguous. Deletions cut 4 bases from V and 0 bases from J, with 10 bases between. CDR1 is LGHNA, CDR2 YSLEER, per germline. The CDR3 has 15 amino acids. The CDR3 DNA is TGCGCCAGCAGCCCCGGTCCGGTAGCCAAAAACATTCAGTACTTC. It is translated as CASSPGPVAKNIQYF.

Here the CDR3 reads CATKGRDWAADTQYF. CDR3 nucleotide sequence: TGTGCCACTAAGGGCCGGGACTGGGCTGCGGATACGCAGTATTTT. The chain employs TRBV5-4 and TRBJ2-3; D is possibly TRBD2 (6 bases). With 9 bases removed from V and 6 bases from J, the gap between germline ends came to 23 bases. The CDR3 is made up of 15 amino acids. The germline gives CDR1 SGHNT, CDR2 YYREEE (reference sequence).

The V gene is TRBV15, the J gene TRBJ1-1; D gene unclear. Germline V gene sequence: CDR1 LNHNV, CDR2 YYDKDF (reference sequence). The CDR3 totals 15 residues. V lost 0 bases and J 5 bases, leaving 13 bases between the germline ends. CDR3 in DNA: TGTGCCACCAGCAGAGATCCCTCCACGGCGACTGAAGCTTTCTTT. Residues: CATSRDPSTATEAFF.